This record looks at one T cell receptor beta chain sequence and its context. Its antigen is unknown. The data belong to a study of siplizumab effects on memory and regulatory T cells. Here immunoSEQ multiplex PCR was the method, and the copy in TCRdb shows in-frame clones only, minus some. There are about 50,000 clones in the sample; over 85% occur only once, and roughly 18% lies in the top ten. CDR1 and CDR2 from the germline V gene are MNHEY and SMNVEV (reference sequence). V was pared by 5 bases and J by 7 bases, with 6 bases between. The length of the CDR3 is 11 residues. General study points: Under siplizumab, alloreactive sequences traced to unstimulated CD4+ memory cells were significantly reduced. A naive or memory phenotype could not be assigned to roughly 80-96% of the proliferating CD4+ or CD8+ clones.

V is TRBV27 and J is TRBJ2-1; D gene uncertain. The sequence derives from a human donor in good health. Source material: CD8+ T cells sorted from blood. Written as DNA, the CDR3 is TGTGCCAGCAGTAAAGGGAATGAGCAGTTCTTC. It codes for CASSKGNEQFF.